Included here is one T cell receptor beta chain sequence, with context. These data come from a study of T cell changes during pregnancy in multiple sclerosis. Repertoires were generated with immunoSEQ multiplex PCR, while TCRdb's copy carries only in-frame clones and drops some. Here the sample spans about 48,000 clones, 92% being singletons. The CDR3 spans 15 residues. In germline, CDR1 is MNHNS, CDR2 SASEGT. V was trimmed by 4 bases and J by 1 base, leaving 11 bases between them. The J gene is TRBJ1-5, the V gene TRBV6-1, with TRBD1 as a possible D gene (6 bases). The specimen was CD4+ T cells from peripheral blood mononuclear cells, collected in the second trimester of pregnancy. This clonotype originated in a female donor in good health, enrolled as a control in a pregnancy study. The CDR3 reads CASSVQGTSNQPQHF. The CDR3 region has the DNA TGTGCCAGCAGTGTACAGGGCACGAGCAATCAGCCCCAGCATTTT.